This T cell receptor (beta chain) is from a study of blood T cell repertoires in COVID-19. Some clones are missing from TCRdb's copy, which holds only in-frame ones; the method was immunoSEQ multiplex PCR. The sample holds just under 50,000 clones, roughly nine tenths seen once. Deletions cut 0 bases from V and 1 base from J, with 10 bases between. CDR1 and CDR2 (germline): SGHRS, YFSETQ. The CDR3 contains 15 residues. Input material: peripheral blood. The chain links TRBV5-1 to TRBJ1-1; D is unclear. This clonotype was obtained from a human donor in a cohort sampled during active COVID-19. In nucleotides, the CDR3 is TGCGCCAGCAGCTTGGTGTCTTCTCGGAACACTGAAGCTTTCTTT. Translation gives CASSLVSSRNTEAFF.